This T cell receptor beta chain was found in a study of cytomegalovirus exposure and HLA in healthy donors. About the research overall: When just under 400 donors were genotyped, about 86% of them were found to fall in the Caucasian-associated ancestry cluster. Study conclusions and caveats: Several top significant clusters appeared, in a later analysis, to be linked to common viral pathogens.

Primers: 60 Vbeta forward and 13 Jbeta reverse. The assay was immunoSEQ multiplex PCR, and TCRdb's table has in-frame clones only and misses some. The profile shows about 190,000 clones, 82% of them singletons. CDR3 size: 14 residues. Germline V CDR1 and CDR2: ENHRY, SYGVKD. The junction had 5 bases not matched to a gene; V was cut back by 4 bases and J by 7 bases. Only one count was recorded for this clone. Its specificity is not known. The chain employs TRBV10-3 and TRBJ2-1, with 9 bases lining up with TRBD2. This TCR came from a woman under 30 in good health and CMV-seronegative. Sequenced material: PBMCs. CDR3 sequence reads: CAISVLAGENEQFF. The CDR3 bases are TGTGCCATCAGTGTTTTAGCGGGGGAGAATGAGCAGTTCTTC.